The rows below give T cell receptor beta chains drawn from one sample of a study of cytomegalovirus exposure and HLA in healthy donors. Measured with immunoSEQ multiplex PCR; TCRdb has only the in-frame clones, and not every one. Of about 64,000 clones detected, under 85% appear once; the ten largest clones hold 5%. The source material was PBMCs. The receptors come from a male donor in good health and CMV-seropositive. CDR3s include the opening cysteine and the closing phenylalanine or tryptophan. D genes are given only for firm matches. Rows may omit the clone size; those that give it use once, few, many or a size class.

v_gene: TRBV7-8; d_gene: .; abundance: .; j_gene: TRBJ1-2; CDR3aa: CASSLVKGVNYGYTF; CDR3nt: TGTGCCAGCAGCTTAGTCAAGGGGGTTAACTATGGCTACACCTTC
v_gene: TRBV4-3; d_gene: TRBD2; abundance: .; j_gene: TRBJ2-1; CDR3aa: CASSQNERGGVEQFF; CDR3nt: TGCGCCAGCAGCCAAAATGAGCGGGGGGGGGTGGAGCAGTTCTTC
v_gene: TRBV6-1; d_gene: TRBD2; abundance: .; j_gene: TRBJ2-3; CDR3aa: CASSEWGGGVDTQYF; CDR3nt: TGTGCCAGCAGTGAATGGGGCGGGGGGGTAGATACGCAGTATTTT
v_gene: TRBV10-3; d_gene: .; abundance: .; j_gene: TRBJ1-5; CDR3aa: CAISEGTGPNWNQPQHF; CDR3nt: TGTGCCATCAGTGAGGGTACAGGGCCCAATTGGAATCAGCCCCAGCATTTT
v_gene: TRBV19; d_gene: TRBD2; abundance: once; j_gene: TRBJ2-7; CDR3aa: CARKRGLPYEQYF; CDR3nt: TGTGCCCGTAAGCGGGGATTACCTTACGAGCAGTACTTC
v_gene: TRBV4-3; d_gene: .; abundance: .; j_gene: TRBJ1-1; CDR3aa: CASSQFPTKSAGTEAFF; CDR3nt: TGCGCCAGCAGCCAGTTCCCGACTAAGTCCGCGGGCACTGAAGCTTTCTTT
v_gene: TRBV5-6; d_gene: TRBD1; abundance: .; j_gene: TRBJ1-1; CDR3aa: CASTDDRDPQMNTEAFF; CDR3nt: TGTGCCAGCACCGACGACAGGGACCCCCAAATGAACACTGAAGCTTTCTTT
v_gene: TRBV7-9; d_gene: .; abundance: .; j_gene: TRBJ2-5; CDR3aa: CASSLKGAEETQYF; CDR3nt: TGTGCCAGCAGCTTAAAAGGGGCAGAGGAGACCCAGTACTTC
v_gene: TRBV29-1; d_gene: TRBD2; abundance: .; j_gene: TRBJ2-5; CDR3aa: CSVGPPGGRQETQYF; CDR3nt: TGCAGCGTTGGGCCCCCGGGGGGAAGACAAGAGACCCAGTACTTC
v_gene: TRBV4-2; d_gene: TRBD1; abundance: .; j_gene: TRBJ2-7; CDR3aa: CASSPRDSYEQYF; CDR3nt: TGTGCCAGCAGCCCCCGGGACAGCTACGAGCAGTACTTC
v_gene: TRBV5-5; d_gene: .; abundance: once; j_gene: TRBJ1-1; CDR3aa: CASSYRVEYTEAFF; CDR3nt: TGTGCCAGCAGCTACAGGGTAGAGTACACTGAAGCTTTCTTT
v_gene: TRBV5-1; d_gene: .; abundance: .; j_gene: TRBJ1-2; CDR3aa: CASSRGGRDGYTF; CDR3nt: TGCGCCAGCAGCCGGGGCGGGAGGGACGGCTACACCTTC
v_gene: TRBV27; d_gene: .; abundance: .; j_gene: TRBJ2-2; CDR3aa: CASSPLGSGAGELFF; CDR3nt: TGTGCCAGCAGTCCCCTTGGATCGGGAGCCGGGGAGCTGTTTTTT
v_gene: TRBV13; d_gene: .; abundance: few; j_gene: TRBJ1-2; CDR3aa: CASSLRGSNYGYTF; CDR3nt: TGTGCCAGCAGCTTAAGGGGGTCCAACTATGGCTACACCTTC
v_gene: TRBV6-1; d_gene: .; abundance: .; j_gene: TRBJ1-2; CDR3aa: CASSAIYGYTF; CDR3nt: TGTGCCAGCAGTGCCATCTATGGCTACACCTTC
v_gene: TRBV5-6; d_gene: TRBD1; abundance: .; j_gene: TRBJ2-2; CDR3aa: CASNDRDRYYTGELFF; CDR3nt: TGTGCCAGCAATGATAGGGACAGGTATTACACCGGGGAGCTGTTTTTT
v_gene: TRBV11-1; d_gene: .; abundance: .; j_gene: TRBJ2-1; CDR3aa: CASSYGGYNEQFF; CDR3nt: TGTGCCAGCAGTTACGGGGGTTACAATGAGCAGTTCTTC
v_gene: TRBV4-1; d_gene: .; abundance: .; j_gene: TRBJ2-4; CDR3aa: CASSQDAVAKNIQYF; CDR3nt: TGCGCCAGCAGCCAAGACGCGGTAGCCAAAAACATTCAGTACTTC
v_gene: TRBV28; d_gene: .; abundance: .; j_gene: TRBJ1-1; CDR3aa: CASSYPGENTEAFF; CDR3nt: TGTGCCAGCAGTTACCCAGGGGAAAACACTGAAGCTTTCTTT
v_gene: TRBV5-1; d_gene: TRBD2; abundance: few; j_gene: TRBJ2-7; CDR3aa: CASSLDSGGAYEQYF; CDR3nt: TGCGCCAGCAGCTTGGATAGCGGGGGAGCTTACGAGCAGTACTTC
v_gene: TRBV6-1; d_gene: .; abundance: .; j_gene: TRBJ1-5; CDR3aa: CASSSPTGLGQPQHF; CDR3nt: TGTGCCAGCAGTAGCCCTACAGGGCTCGGGCAGCCCCAGCATTTT
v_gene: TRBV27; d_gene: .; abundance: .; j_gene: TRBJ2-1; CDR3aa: CASSLGQRLHNEQFF; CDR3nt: TGTGCCAGCAGTTTGGGGCAACGGCTTCACAATGAGCAGTTCTTC
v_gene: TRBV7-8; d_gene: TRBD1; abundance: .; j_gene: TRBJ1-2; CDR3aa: CASSLVMAGGHYGYTF; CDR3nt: TGTGCCAGCAGCTTAGTAATGGCAGGGGGCCACTATGGCTACACCTTC
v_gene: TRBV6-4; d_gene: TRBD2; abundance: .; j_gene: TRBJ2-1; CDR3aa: CASSLELADYNEQFF; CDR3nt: TGTGCCAGCAGTTTAGAACTAGCGGATTACAATGAGCAGTTCTTC
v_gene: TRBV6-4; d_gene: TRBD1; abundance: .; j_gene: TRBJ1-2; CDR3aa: CASSKTPDRGTNGYTF; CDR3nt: TGTGCCAGCAGTAAGACCCCGGACAGGGGTACGAACGGCTACACCTTC
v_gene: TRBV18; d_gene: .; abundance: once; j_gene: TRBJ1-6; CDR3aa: CASSPRGGLENSPLHF; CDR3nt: TGTGCCAGCTCACCAAGGGGGGGCTTAGAGAATTCACCCCTCCACTTT
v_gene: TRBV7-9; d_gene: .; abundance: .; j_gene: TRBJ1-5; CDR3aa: CASSLAGQQPQHF; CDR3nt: TGTGCCAGCAGCTTAGCTGGGCAGCAGCCCCAGCATTTT
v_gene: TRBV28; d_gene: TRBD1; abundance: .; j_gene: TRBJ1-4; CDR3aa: CASSWSGGLREKLFF; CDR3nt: TGTGCCAGCAGTTGGTCAGGGGGCTTACGTGAAAAACTGTTTTTT
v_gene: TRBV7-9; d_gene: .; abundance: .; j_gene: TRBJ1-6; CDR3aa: CASSLEPSSPLHF; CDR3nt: TGTGCCAGCAGCTTAGAGCCGTCTTCACCCCTCCACTTT
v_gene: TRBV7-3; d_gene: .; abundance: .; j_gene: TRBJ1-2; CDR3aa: CASSRQVLDYGYTF; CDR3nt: TGTGCCAGCAGCAGACAGGTATTGGACTATGGCTACACCTTC
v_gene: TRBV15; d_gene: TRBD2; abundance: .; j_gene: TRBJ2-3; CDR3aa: CATSTGGADTQYF; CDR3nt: TGTGCCACCTCGACGGGGGGGGCCGATACGCAGTATTTT
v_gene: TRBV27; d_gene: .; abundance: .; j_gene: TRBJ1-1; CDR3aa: CASSQRQPVFTEAFF; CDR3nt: TGTGCCAGCAGCCAAAGACAGCCGGTGTTCACTGAAGCTTTCTTT
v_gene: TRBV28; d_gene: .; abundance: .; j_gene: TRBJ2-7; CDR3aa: CATSLGARLKQYF; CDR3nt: TGTGCCACCTCTTTGGGGGCAAGATTGAAACAGTACTTC
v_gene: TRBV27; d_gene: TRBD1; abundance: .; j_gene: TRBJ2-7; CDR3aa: CASTLRGTGTHEQYF; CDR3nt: TGTGCCAGCACGCTCAGAGGGACAGGGACCCACGAGCAGTACTTC
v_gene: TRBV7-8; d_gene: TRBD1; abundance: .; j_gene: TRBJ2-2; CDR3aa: CASSQDREGELFF; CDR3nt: TGTGCCAGCAGCCAGGACAGGGAAGGGGAGCTGTTTTTT
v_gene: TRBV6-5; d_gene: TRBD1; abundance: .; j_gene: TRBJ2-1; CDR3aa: CASSYADRGNEQFF; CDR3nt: TGTGCCAGCAGTTACGCCGACAGGGGCAATGAGCAGTTCTTC